Below are 5 T cell receptor beta chains sequenced from a single sample in a study of T cell responses to AZD1222 COVID-19 vaccine. Profiled with immunoSEQ multiplex PCR; TCRdb holds only in-frame clones, not every one. The sample consists of tens of thousands of clones, roughly 87% of them appearing once. Sequencing used peripheral blood, obtained 28 days after the second AZD1222 dose. Source of these receptors: an adult who received the AZD1222 COVID-19 vaccine.

The J gene is TRBJ1-3, the V gene TRBV18; 10 positions agree with TRBD1. The V gene's germline CDR1 is KGHSH and CDR2 LQKENI. With V trimmed by 5 bases and J by 0 bases, 7 bases remained unmatched. The CDR3 has 17 residues. The DNA of the CDR3 is TGTGCCAGCTCAACTACCGGACAGGGGGACTCTGGAAACACCATATATTTT. It specifies CASSTTGQGDSGNTIYF.

This chain joins TRBV24-1 and TRBJ2-1; D perhaps matches TRBD2 (5 bases). With 4 bases removed from V and 8 bases from J, the gap between germline ends came to 11 bases. CDR1 is KGHDR, CDR2 SFDVKD, per germline. This CDR3 spans 13 amino acids. Written as DNA, the CDR3 is TGTGCCACCAGTGACTGGAGGACCGATGAGCAGTTCTTC. Its protein is CATSDWRTDEQFF.

The rearrangement links TRBV9 to TRBJ1-2, with D maybe TRBD1 (6 bases). The V end lost 3 bases, the J end lost 4 bases, and 13 bases lay between the germline ends. CDR3 length: 14 residues. Germline CDR1 is SGDLS and CDR2 is YYNGEE. DNA of the CDR3: TGTGCCAGCAGCGAGGAACTACAGGGCTATGGCTACACCTTC. Amino acids: CASSEELQGYGYTF.

J is TRBJ2-2 and V is TRBV19; the D gene is possibly TRBD1 (6 bases). The CDR3 length is 14 residues. The V gene lost 4 bases and the J gene lost 6 bases, with 12 bases spanning the gap. CDR1 and CDR2 (germline): LNHDA, SQIVND (reference sequence). The CDR3 nucleotides are TGTGCCAGTAGTACACTACAGGGAGCCGGGGAGCTGTTTTTT. It yields the protein CASSTLQGAGELFF.

This rearrangement joins TRBV12-3 or TRBV12-4 to TRBJ2-3; no firm D call. The CDR3 is 12 amino acids. Trimming removed 6 bases at V and 4 bases at J, with 8 bases between. CDR3 coding DNA: TGTGCCAGCAGCTATGTCCCAGATACGCAGTATTTT. Its translation: CASSYVPDTQYF.